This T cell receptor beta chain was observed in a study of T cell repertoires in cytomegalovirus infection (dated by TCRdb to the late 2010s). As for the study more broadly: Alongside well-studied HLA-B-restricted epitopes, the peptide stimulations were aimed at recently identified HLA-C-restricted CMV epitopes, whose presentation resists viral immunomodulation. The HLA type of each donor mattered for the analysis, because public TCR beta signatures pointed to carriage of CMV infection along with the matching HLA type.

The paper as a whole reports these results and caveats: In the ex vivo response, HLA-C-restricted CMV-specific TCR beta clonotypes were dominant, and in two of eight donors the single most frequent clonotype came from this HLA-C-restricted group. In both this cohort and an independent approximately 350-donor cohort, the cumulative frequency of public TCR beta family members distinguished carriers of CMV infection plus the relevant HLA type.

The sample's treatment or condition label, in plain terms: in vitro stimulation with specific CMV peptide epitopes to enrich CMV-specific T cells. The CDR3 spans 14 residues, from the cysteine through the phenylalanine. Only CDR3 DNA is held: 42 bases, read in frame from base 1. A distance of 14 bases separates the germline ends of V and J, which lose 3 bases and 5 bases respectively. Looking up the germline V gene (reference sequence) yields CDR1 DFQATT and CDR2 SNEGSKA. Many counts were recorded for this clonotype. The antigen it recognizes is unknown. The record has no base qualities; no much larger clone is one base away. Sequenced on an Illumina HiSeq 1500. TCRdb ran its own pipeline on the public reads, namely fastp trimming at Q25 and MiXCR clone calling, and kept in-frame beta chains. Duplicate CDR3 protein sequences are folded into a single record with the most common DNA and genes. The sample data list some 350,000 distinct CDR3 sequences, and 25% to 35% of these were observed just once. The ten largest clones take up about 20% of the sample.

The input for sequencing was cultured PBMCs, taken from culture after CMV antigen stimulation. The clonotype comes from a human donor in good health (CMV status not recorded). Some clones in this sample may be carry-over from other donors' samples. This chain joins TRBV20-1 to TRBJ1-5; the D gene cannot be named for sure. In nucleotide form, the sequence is TGCAGTGCTAGTCACGGGCTCGGCGATCAGCCCCAGCATTTT. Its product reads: CSASHGLGDQPQHF.